This T cell receptor (beta chain) was found in a study of shared clonotypes between healthy human individuals. Study at large: Donors consisted of a couple of women and three men between 18 and 49.

Several immunoSEQ plates received, in even portions, the genomic DNA of each subset. Libraries were prepared by immunoSEQ multiplex PCR; TCRdb keeps only in-frame clonotypes and omits some of them. The table includes about 470,000 clones, roughly 83% detected once. Germline CDR1 and CDR2: MNHEY and SMNVEV (reference sequence). Trimming shortened V by 10 bases and J by 5 bases, and 17 bases separated the two germline ends. The CDR3 extends over 13 amino acids. The specimen sequenced was PBMCs. The chain combines TRBV27 with TRBJ1-2, with no clear D. This receptor was identified in a woman in her 40s in good health. Some clones in this sample may be carry-over from other donors' samples. For the CDR3, the DNA is TGTGCCACCTTTACTATTATCTTTTATGGCTACACCTTC. Translation: CATFTIIFYGYTF.